These T cell receptor beta chains were read from a single sample in a study of blood T cell repertoires in COVID-19. Libraries were prepared by immunoSEQ multiplex PCR; TCRdb keeps only in-frame clonotypes and omits some of them. The profile shows around 300,000 clones, roughly nine tenths of them singletons. The source material was PBMCs or T cells enriched from blood (not recorded which). The receptor source for this set is a woman in her late teens or twenties who had recovered from COVID-19. Each CDR3 is given with its conserved first and last residue. Fields, in order: V gene, D gene, J gene, CDR3 DNA, CDR3 protein. A D gene is named only where the DNA matches it firmly.

TRBV5-8	TRBD2	TRBJ2-1	TGTGCCAGCAGCGGGCGGGAGTTGGGCTACAATGAGCAGTTCTTC	CASSGRELGYNEQFF
TRBV9	TRBD1	TRBJ1-2	TGTGCCAGCAGCTCCCGAGGGACAGGGAACTATGGCTACACCTTC	CASSSRGTGNYGYTF
TRBV28	-	TRBJ2-7	TGTGCCAGCAGTCGGACAAGTCTTTACGAGCAGTACTTC	CASSRTSLYEQYF
TRBV5-6	TRBD1	TRBJ1-1	TGTGCCAGCAGCGACTCCTTTATATACAGGGGGTCAGCGAACACTGAAGCTTTCTTT	CASSDSFIYRGSANTEAFF
TRBV3-1/TRBV3-2	-	TRBJ2-1	TGTGCCAGCAGCCAAGATCGTGGAAGAGGGGGTGAGCAGTTCTTC	CASSQDRGRGGEQFF
TRBV4-1	TRBD1	TRBJ1-1	TGCGCCAGCAGCCAAGCAGGGGGCAGGGCTGAAGCTTTCTTT	CASSQAGGRAEAFF
TRBV9	-	TRBJ2-7	TGTGCCAGCAGCGTAGGCCCCGACAGCCACTCCTACGAGCAGTACTTC	CASSVGPDSHSYEQYF
TRBV29-1	-	TRBJ1-1	TGCAGCGTTGAACTACAGGGCTTTTGGACTGAAGCTTTCTTT	CSVELQGFWTEAFF
TRBV12-3/TRBV12-4	-	TRBJ1-1	TGTGCCAGCAGTTTAGCGGGGGCCGGAGCTTTCTTT	CASSLAGAGAFF
TRBV7-2	-	TRBJ2-7	TGTGCCAGCAGCTTTACTCCGGTGGCCTACGAGCAGTACTTC	CASSFTPVAYEQYF